These T cell receptor beta chains were read from a single sample in a study of cytomegalovirus exposure and HLA in healthy donors. This table comes from immunoSEQ multiplex PCR, and its TCRdb copy is limited to in-frame clones, with some not included. The sample yields roughly 200,000 clones, over 75% seen once. Sequencing was carried out using PBMCs. Receptors originate from a man aged 60-69 years in good health and CMV-seronegative. Each CDR3 is given with its conserved first and last residue. The D gene is left open where the match is weak. Rows give clone size only sometimes, using once, few, many, or a class for an expanded clone.

v_gene,j_gene,abundance,d_gene,CDR3aa,CDR3nt
TRBV6-6,TRBJ2-2,-,TRBD1,CASSSDRVTGELFF,TGTGCCAGCAGTTCGGACAGGGTCACCGGGGAGCTGTTTTTT
TRBV6-1,TRBJ2-7,-,TRBD1,CASSEEGQGAYEQYF,TGTGCCAGCAGTGAAGAGGGACAGGGGGCTTACGAGCAGTACTTC
TRBV1,TRBJ1-2,-,-,CTSSQDRDRKPLYGYTF,TGCACCAGCAGCCAAGACCGGGACAGGAAACCCCTCTATGGCTACACCTTC
TRBV5-8,TRBJ2-5,-,TRBD2,CASSLGDSAGDGETQYF,TGTGCCAGCAGCTTGGGAGACTCGGCGGGAGACGGAGAGACCCAGTACTTC
TRBV19,TRBJ1-2,-,-,CASSIGLNYGYTF,TGTGCCAGTAGTATTGGACTAAACTATGGCTACACCTTC
TRBV5-1,TRBJ2-1,-,TRBD2,CASSFQRGSSHNEQFF,TGCGCCAGCAGCTTTCAGCGGGGGTCGTCACACAATGAGCAGTTCTTC
TRBV6-1,TRBJ2-5,-,-,CASSDRTEPYF,TGTGCCAGCAGTGACAGAACGGAGCCTTACTTC
TRBV11-2,TRBJ2-2,-,-,CASSWPEVTGELFF,TGTGCCAGCAGCTGGCCGGAGGTCACCGGGGAGCTGTTTTTT
TRBV23-1,TRBJ1-3,-,-,CASSQERYSGNTIYF,TGCGCCAGCAGTCAAGAGCGCTACTCTGGAAACACCATATATTTT
TRBV6-9,TRBJ2-2,-,TRBD2,CASKTSGDVTNTGELFF,TGTGCCAGCAAAACTAGCGGGGACGTTACGAACACCGGGGAGCTGTTTTTT
TRBV19,TRBJ2-1,-,-,CASSITSGAYNEQFF,TGTGCCAGTAGTATAACCTCGGGAGCCTACAATGAGCAGTTCTTC
TRBV19,TRBJ1-1,once,TRBD1,CASSTGGDTEAFF,TGTGCCAGTTCCACAGGGGGGGACACTGAAGCTTTCTTT
TRBV29-1,TRBJ1-3,-,-,CSVARASGNTIYF,TGCAGCGTTGCTAGAGCTTCGGGAAACACCATATATTTT
TRBV27,TRBJ2-3,-,TRBD1,CATSDRVLTDTQYF,TGTGCCACCTCGGACAGGGTGTTAACAGATACGCAGTATTTT
TRBV10-3,TRBJ2-7,-,TRBD2,CAIMGTSGRYYEQYF,TGTGCCATCATGGGGACTAGCGGGAGGTACTACGAGCAGTACTTC
TRBV7-3,TRBJ1-1,-,-,CASSLTGGNTEAFF,TGTGCCAGCAGCTTAACGGGGGGGAACACTGAAGCTTTCTTT
TRBV27,TRBJ2-5,-,TRBD2,CASSLDDGRETQYF,TGTGCCAGCAGTTTAGACGACGGGAGGGAGACCCAGTACTTC
TRBV5-4,TRBJ2-7,-,TRBD2,CASSPRTSDYEQYF,TGTGCCAGCAGCCCCCGGACTAGCGACTACGAGCAGTACTTC
TRBV29-1,TRBJ1-1,-,-,CSVLGGRGNTEAFF,TGCAGCGTTTTAGGAGGTAGAGGAAACACTGAAGCTTTCTTT
TRBV13,TRBJ1-2,-,-,CASSLGQALGYTF,TGTGCCAGCAGCTTAGGACAGGCCCTTGGCTACACCTTC
TRBV5-1,TRBJ2-5,-,-,CASRMTGLETQYF,TGCGCCAGCAGAATGACAGGTTTGGAGACCCAGTACTTC
TRBV25-1,TRBJ1-1,-,-,CASSESGMNTEAFF,TGTGCCAGCAGTGAATCGGGGATGAACACTGAAGCTTTCTTT
TRBV5-1,TRBJ1-4,-,TRBD1,CASSLVGTGGEKLFF,TGCGCCAGCAGCTTGGTGGGGACAGGGGGCGAAAAACTGTTTTTT
TRBV21-1,TRBJ2-2,-,-,CASTPDRRNTGELFF,TGTGCCAGCACCCCAGACAGGAGAAACACCGGGGAGCTGTTTTTT
TRBV27,TRBJ2-1,-,-,CASISGTEGYNEQFF,TGTGCCAGTATTAGCGGAACTGAGGGTTACAATGAGCAGTTCTTC
TRBV27,TRBJ2-3,-,-,CASSSRQDEDTQYF,TGTGCCAGCAGTTCGAGACAGGACGAGGATACGCAGTATTTT
TRBV18,TRBJ2-1,-,TRBD2,CASSRLTSVDEQFF,TGTGCCAGCTCACGTTTAACTAGCGTCGATGAGCAGTTCTTC
TRBV30,TRBJ2-7,once,TRBD1,CAWRGDSFSYEQYF,TGTGCCTGGAGAGGGGACAGCTTCTCCTACGAGCAGTACTTC
TRBV6-1,TRBJ2-7,-,-,CASSVSGYEQYF,TGTGCCAGCAGTGTGTCAGGCTACGAGCAGTACTTC
TRBV4-3,TRBJ2-2,-,TRBD2,CASSQDLYGTSYPGELFF,TGCGCCAGCAGCCAAGATCTGTATGGGACTAGTTATCCCGGGGAGCTGTTTTTT
TRBV29-1,TRBJ2-5,-,TRBD2,CSVERRGNQETQYF,TGCAGCGTTGAAAGGCGGGGGAACCAAGAGACCCAGTACTTC
TRBV15,TRBJ1-4,-,-,CATSRDHSNEKLFF,TGTGCCACCAGCAGAGACCATTCTAATGAAAAACTGTTTTTT
TRBV6-1,TRBJ1-4,-,-,CASSEPRGHEKLFF,TGTGCCAGCAGTGAACCCAGGGGTCATGAAAAACTGTTTTTT
TRBV6-5,TRBJ1-5,-,-,CASSGFGGAQHF,TGTGCCAGCAGTGGGTTCGGGGGGGCCCAGCATTTT
TRBV5-5,TRBJ2-7,-,TRBD1,CASSPRTGGTYEQYF,TGTGCCAGCAGCCCACGGACAGGGGGAACCTACGAGCAGTACTTC
TRBV7-9,TRBJ1-1,-,-,CASSYGQGGAFF,TGTGCCAGCAGCTATGGACAAGGGGGAGCTTTCTTT
TRBV7-9,TRBJ2-5,-,TRBD2,CASSLEASGRKTQYF,TGTGCCAGCAGCTTAGAGGCTAGCGGGAGAAAGACCCAGTACTTC